This TCR beta chain was sequenced for a study of T cell responses to AZD1222 COVID-19 vaccine (dated by TCRdb to 2020 to 2022). At the level of the whole study: A total of 230 to 250 trial participants underwent TCR sequencing, of whom roughly 210 received two doses of AZD1222 and about 26 received two doses of the MenACWY control vaccine. Trial participants were enrolled by age into subgroups of 18-55, 56-69 and 70-plus years, and about 150, 27 and 61 TCR-sequenced participants, respectively, were included in these subgroups. The full study reports these points: Participants were mostly white British and included more females than males, and it was suggested by the authors that clonal diversity may have been underestimated. Because no samples from the day 14 peak response were available, repertoires could be characterized only after the peak T cell response. Conclusions about previously exposed vaccinees are limited, since just five or six AZD1222 recipients were seropositive for SARS-CoV-2 at baseline. Epitopes outside the regions mutated in the B.1.351 and B.1.1.7 variants were reportedly recognized by nearly half of the unique spike-specific TCRs. In the small 56-69-year group, the increase in depth fell short of significance, most likely because of low power. The whole spike protein was spanned by vaccine-associated CD4 TCRs, and dominant responses were seen in regions 160-218 and 743-854. After two AZD1222 doses, both the breadth and the depth of spike-specific TCRs were significantly higher than at day 0 and than in MenACWY recipients.

According to the study, the label for this sample's time point signals: about 28 days (+/-7) after the second vaccine dose. AZD1222 recipients given second doses at about 4 weeks or at about 12 weeks were pooled, since spike-specific TCR depth and breadth were not found to differ between the two schedules. Samples from vaccinated people were obtained from the UK trials COV001 and COV002, which included a single-blind randomized controlled phase 2/3 trial of AZD1222 (ChAdOx1 nCoV-19) in healthy adults. For TCRbeta chain sequencing, PBMC samples were collected from trial participants at day 0 and at day 28 after the second dose. Trimming takes 6 bases from V and 8 bases from J, and the germline ends sit 5 bases apart. CDR1 and CDR2 (SNHLY, FYNNEI) derive from the germline V gene. Reading from cysteine to phenylalanine, the CDR3 counts 11 amino acids. Just the 33-base CDR3 DNA is kept, in frame starting at base 1.

The CDR3 regions of human TCRbeta chains were analyzed by immunosequencing. The study's processing was this. TCRs in the repertoires were compared against a reference library of SARS-CoV-2-specific TCRs that had been generated with the MIRA antigen-specificity platform. Breadth meant the fraction of unique TCRs that were SARS-CoV-2-associated, whereas depth meant the fraction of total T cells that were SARS-CoV-2-associated. Using the MIRA data, each spike-specific TCR was assigned both to the spike region to which the TCR was reactive and to a CD4 or CD8 class. Log10-transformed breadth and depth values were compared by one-way ANOVA with Sidak's multiple comparisons tests. In TCRdb, the immuneACCESS table is reduced to in-frame sequences with V and J assigned. These tables do not hold every clone; where another copy was compared, an unresolved V gene accounts for under half, and the others remain unexplained. That table furnishes V, J and clone size, whereas the DNA furnished D and trimming. This sample lists 100,000 or so clones; roughly 89% were detected once. The ten largest clones represent approximately 45% of the sample.

A remark on this clone: Its antigen has not been determined. The record has no base qualities; no much larger clone is one base away.

This receptor chain uses TRBV2 and TRBJ1-6; no D gene is confidently identified. This clonotype originated in an adult who received the AZD1222 COVID-19 vaccine. The material was peripheral blood, obtained 28 days after the second AZD1222 dose. The CDR3 here reads CASRTHSPLHF. The DNA sequence is TGTGCCAGCAGGACCCATTCACCCCTCCACTTT.